This TCR beta chain comes out of a study of graft-versus-host responses after intestinal transplantation. Across the study: Every transplant recipient was induced with anti-thymocyte globulin, then maintained on tacrolimus and steroids for about 3 years.

In regard to this clone: The antigen remains unidentified.

Whole-study findings and limits: Recipient marrow contained GvH clones, some of which appeared first in ileum or blood. Where graft-donor T cell macrochimerism was present, patients had high graft-versus-host to host-versus-graft clonal ratios in allografts. Early post-transplant HvG declines tracked with peak circulating GvH clone levels.

TCRdb keeps only in-frame clones here, not all; method: immunoSEQ multiplex PCR. The table includes 20,000 to 25,000 clones, 94% detected once. The CDR3 covers 14 residues. Germline V CDR1 and CDR2: SGHDT, YYEEEE. V dropped 7 bases and J dropped 0 bases, with 11 bases sitting between them. Sequencing was performed on PBMCs, taken 156 days after intestinal transplant. The chain has TRBV5-6 and TRBJ2-1, with D perhaps matching TRBD2 (6 bases). This receptor was identified in a human patient who received an intestinal transplant, so some T cells may come from the graft donor. The CDR3 region has the DNA TGTGCCAGCGGAACTAGCCTCTCCTACAATGAGCAGTTCTTC. This translates into CASGTSLSYNEQFF.